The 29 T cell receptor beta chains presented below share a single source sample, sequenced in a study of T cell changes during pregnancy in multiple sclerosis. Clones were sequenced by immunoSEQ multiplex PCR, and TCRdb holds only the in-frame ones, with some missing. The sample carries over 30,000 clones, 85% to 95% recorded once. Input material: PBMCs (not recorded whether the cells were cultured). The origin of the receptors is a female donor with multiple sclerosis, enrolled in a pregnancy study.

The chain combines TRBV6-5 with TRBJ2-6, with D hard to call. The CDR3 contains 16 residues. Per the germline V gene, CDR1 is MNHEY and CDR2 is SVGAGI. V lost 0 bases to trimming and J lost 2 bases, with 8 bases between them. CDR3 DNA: TGTGCCAGCAGTTACTCAAGTGGGGCTGGGGCCAACGTCCTGACTTTC. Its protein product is CASSYSSGAGANVLTF.

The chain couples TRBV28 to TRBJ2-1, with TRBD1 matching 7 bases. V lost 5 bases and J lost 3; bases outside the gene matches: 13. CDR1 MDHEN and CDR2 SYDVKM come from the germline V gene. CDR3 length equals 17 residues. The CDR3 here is CASSPSIGSGGYNEQFF. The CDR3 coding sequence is TGTGCCAGCAGTCCCTCGATAGGGTCAGGGGGCTACAATGAGCAGTTCTTC. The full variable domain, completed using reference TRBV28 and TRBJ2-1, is DVKVTQSSRYLVKRTGEKVFLECVQDMDHENMFWYRQDPGLGLRLIYFSYDVKMKEKGDIPEGYSVSREKKERFSLILESASTNQTSMYLCASSPSIGSGGYNEQFFGPGTRLTVL.

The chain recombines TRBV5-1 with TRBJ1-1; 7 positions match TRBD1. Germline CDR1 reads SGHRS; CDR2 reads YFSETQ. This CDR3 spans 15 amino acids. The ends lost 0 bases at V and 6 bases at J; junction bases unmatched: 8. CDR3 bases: TGCGCCAGCAGCTTGGGGTCTAGGGGGCTGGCTGAAGCTTTCTTT. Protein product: CASSLGSRGLAEAFF.

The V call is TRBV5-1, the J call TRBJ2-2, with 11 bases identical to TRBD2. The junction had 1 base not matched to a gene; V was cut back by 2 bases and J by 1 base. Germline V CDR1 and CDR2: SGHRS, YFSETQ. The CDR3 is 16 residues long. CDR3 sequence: CASSLLAGVNTGELFF. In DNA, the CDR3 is TGCGCCAGCAGCTTACTAGCGGGAGTGAACACCGGGGAGCTGTTTTTT.

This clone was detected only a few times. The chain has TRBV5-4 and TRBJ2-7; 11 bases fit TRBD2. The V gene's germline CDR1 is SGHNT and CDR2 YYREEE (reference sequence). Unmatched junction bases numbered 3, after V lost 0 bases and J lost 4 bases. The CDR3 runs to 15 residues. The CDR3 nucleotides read TGTGCCAGCAGCTTGGCCGCTAGCGGGAGGTACGAGCAGTACTTC. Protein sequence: CASSLAASGRYEQYF.

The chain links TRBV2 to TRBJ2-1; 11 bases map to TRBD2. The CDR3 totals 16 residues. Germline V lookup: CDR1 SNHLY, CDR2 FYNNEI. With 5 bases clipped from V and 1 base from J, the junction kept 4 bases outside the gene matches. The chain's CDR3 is CASSPGLAGSYNEQFF. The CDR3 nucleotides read TGTGCCAGCAGTCCTGGACTAGCGGGTTCCTACAATGAGCAGTTCTTC.

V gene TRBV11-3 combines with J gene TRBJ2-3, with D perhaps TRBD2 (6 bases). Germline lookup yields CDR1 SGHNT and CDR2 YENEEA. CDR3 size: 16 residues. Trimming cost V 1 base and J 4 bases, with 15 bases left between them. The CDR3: CASSLGGTQPPDTQYF. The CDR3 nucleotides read TGTGCCAGCAGCTTAGGCGGGACTCAACCCCCAGATACGCAGTATTTT.

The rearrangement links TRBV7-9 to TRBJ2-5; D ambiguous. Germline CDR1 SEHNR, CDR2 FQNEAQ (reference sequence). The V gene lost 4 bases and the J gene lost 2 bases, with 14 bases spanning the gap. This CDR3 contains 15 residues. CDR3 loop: CASSSLTTKQETQYF. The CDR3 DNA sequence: TGTGCCAGCAGCTCCCTAACTACAAAACAAGAGACCCAGTACTTC. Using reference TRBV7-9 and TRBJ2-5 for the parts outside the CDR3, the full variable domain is DTGVSQNPRHKITKRGQNVTFRCDPISEHNRLYWYRQTLGQGPEFLTYFQNEAQLEKSRLLSDRFSAERPKGSFSTLEIQRTEQGDSAMYLCASSSLTTKQETQYFGPGTRLLVL.

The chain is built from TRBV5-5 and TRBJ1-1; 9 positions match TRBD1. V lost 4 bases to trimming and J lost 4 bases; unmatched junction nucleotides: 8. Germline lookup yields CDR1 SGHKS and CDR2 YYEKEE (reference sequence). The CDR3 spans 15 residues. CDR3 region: CASSAAGTGTTEAFF. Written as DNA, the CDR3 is TGTGCCAGCAGCGCCGCCGGGACAGGGACCACTGAAGCTTTCTTT.

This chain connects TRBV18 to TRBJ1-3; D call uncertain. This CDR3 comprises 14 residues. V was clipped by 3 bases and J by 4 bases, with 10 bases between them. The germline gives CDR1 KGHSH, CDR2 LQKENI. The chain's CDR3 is CASSPRDRGNTIYF. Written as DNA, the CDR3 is TGTGCCAGCTCACCCCGGGATAGGGGAAACACCATATATTTT.

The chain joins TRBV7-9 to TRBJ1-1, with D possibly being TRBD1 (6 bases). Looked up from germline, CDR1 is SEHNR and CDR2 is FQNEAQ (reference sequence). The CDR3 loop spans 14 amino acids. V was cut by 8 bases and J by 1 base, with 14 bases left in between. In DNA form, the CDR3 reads TGTGCCAGCGGCAGGGGTAAGAAGAACACTGAAGCTTTCTTT. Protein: CASGRGKKNTEAFF.

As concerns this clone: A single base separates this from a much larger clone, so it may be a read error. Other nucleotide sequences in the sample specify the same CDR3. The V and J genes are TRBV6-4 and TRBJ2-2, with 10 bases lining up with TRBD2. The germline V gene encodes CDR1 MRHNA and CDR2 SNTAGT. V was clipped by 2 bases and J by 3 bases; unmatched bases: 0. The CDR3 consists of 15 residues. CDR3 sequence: CASSDTSGDTGELFF. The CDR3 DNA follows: TGTGCCAGCAGTGACACTAGCGGGGACACCGGGGAGCTGTTTTTT.

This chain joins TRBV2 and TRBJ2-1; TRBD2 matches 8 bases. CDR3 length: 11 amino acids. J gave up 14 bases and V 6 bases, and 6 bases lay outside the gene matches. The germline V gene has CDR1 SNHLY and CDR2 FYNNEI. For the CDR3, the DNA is TGTGCCAGCAGAGGGACTAGGGGAAAGTTCTTC. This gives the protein CASRGTRGKFF.

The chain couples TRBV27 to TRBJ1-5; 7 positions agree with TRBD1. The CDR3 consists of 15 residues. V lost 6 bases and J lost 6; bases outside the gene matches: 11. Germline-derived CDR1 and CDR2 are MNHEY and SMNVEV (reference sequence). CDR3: CASSLGGGSSQPQHF. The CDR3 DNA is TGTGCCAGCAGCTTAGGAGGGGGCAGTAGTCAGCCCCAGCATTTT.

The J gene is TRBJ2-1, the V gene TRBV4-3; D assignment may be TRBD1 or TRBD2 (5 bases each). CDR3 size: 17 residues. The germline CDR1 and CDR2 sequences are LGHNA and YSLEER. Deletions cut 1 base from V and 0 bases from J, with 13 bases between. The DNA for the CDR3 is TGCGCCAGCAGCCAAGTATTGGGGGAGATCTCCTACAATGAGCAGTTCTTC. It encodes CASSQVLGEISYNEQFF.

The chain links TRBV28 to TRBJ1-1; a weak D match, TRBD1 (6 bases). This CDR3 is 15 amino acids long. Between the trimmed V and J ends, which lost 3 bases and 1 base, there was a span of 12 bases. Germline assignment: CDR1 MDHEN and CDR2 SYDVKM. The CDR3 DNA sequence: TGTGCCAGCAGTTTTGGGCAAGGGGGGAACACTGAAGCTTTCTTT. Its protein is CASSFGQGGNTEAFF.

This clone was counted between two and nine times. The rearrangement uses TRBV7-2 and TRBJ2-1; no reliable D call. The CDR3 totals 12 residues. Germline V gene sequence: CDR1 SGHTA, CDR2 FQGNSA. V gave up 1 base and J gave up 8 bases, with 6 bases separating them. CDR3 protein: CASSLEYDEQFF. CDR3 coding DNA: TGTGCCAGCAGCTTAGAGTACGATGAGCAGTTCTTC.

The CDR3 DNA reads TGTGCCTGGGGCCAGGGGGCTGGCACTGAAGCTTTCTTT. This codes for CAWGQGAGTEAFF. This chain joins TRBV30 and TRBJ1-1, with 8 bases fitting TRBD1. The CDR3 has 13 residues. CDR1 is GTSNPN, CDR2 SVGIG, per germline (reference sequence). V shed 5 bases and J 4 bases; nucleotides not matched to a gene: 6. Full variable domain (missing parts from reference TRBV30 and TRBJ1-1): SQTIHQWPATLVQPVGSPLSLECTVEGTSNPNLYWYRQAAGRGLQLLFYSVGIGQISSEVPQNLSASRPQDRQFILSSKKLLLSDSGFYLCAWGQGAGTEAFFGQGTRLTVV.

The CDR3 bases are TGTGCCAGCAGTTCCCGGGTTAGAGGGAGGGGGTACTTC. It yields the protein CASSSRVRGRGYF. The gene calls are TRBV28 and TRBJ2-7; 7 nucleotides align to TRBD2. Germline CDR1 is MDHEN and CDR2 is SYDVKM. The CDR3 is 13 residues long. V was pared by 4 bases and J by 12 bases, with 12 bases of the junction left unmatched.

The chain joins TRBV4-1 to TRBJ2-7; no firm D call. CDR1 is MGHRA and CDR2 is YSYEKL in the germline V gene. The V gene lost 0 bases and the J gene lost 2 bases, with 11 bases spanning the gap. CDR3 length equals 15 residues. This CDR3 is CASSQEDVFPYEQYF. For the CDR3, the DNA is TGCGCCAGCAGCCAAGAGGACGTCTTCCCCTACGAGCAGTACTTC.

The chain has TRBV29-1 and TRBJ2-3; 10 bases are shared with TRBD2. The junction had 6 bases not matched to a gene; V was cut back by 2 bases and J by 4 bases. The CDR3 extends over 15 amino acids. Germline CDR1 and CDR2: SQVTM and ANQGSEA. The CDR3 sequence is CSVETSGIVADTQYF. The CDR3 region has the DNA TGCAGCGTTGAAACTAGCGGGATAGTGGCAGATACGCAGTATTTT.

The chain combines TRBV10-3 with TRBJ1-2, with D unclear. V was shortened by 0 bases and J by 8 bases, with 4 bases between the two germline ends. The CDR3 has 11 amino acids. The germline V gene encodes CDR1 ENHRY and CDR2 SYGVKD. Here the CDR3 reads CAISESDGYTF. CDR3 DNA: TGTGCCATCAGTGAGTCAGACGGCTACACCTTC.

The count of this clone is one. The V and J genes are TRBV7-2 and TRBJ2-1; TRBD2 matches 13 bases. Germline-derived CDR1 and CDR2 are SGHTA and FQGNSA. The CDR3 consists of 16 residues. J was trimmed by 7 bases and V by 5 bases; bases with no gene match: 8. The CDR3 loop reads CASSQLAGGPENEQFF. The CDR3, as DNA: TGTGCCAGCAGCCAACTAGCGGGAGGGCCGGAAAATGAGCAGTTCTTC.

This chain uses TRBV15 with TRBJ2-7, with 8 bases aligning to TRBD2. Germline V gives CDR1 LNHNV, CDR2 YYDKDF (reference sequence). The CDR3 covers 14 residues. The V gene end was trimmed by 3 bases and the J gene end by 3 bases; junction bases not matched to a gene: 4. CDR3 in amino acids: CATSRSGSDYEQYF. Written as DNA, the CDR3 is TGTGCCACCAGCAGGAGCGGGAGCGACTACGAGCAGTACTTC.

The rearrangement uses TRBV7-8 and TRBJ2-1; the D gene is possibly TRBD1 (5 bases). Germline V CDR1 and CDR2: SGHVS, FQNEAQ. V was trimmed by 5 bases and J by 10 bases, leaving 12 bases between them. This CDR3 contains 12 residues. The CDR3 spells CASSPDSPEQFF. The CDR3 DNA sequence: TGTGCCAGCAGCCCCGACAGCCCCGAGCAGTTCTTC.

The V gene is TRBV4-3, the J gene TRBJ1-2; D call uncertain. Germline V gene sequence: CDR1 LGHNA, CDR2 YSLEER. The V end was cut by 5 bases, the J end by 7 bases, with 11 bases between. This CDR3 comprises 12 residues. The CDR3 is CASSSSDRGYTF. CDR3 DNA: TGCGCCAGCAGCTCGTCCGATCGTGGCTACACCTTC.

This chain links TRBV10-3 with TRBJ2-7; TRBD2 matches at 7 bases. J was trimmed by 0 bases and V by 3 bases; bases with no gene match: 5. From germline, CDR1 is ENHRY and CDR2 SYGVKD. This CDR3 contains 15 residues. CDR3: CAISEGVAGSYEQYF. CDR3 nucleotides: TGTGCCATCAGTGAAGGGGTAGCGGGCTCCTACGAGCAGTACTTC.

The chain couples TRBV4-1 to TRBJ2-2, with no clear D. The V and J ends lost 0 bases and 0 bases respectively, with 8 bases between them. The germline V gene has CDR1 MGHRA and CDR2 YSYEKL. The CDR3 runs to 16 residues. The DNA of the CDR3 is TGCGCCAGCAGCCAAGAGATATCCACGAACACCGGGGAGCTGTTTTTT. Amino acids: CASSQEISTNTGELFF.

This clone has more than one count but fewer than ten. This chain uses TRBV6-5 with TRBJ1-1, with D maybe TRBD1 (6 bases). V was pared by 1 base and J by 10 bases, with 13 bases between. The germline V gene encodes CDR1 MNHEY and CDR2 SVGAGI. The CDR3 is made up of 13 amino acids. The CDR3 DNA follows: TGTGCCAGCAGTTACTATCCACAGGGTAGAGCTTTCTTT. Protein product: CASSYYPQGRAFF.